This record covers a single TCR beta chain. Trimming left V 7 bases short and J 0 bases short, with 19 bases between. Germline lookup yields CDR1 MDHEN and CDR2 SYDVKM. The CDR3 length is 16 residues. Study members were between about 18 and 100 years old and lived in 24 US regions. Cohort 3 recovered donors had two negative PCRs, clearance, or symptom resolution. These data originate in a study of blood T cell repertoires in COVID-19. Generated by immunoSEQ multiplex PCR, the TCRdb table keeps only in-frame clones and is missing some. The repertoire has approximately 330,000 clones, around nine tenths of them found once; the top ten carry about 9.4%.

Sequenced sample: PBMCs or T cells enriched from blood (not recorded which). The TCR sequence derives from a woman under 40 who had recovered from COVID-19. The V and J genes are TRBV28 and TRBJ2-7, with a possible D match to TRBD2 (5 bases). DNA of the CDR3: TGTGCCAGCACTGCCGGGGTAAGGTGGAGCTCCTACGAGCAGTACTTC. Its translation is CASTAGVRWSSYEQYF.